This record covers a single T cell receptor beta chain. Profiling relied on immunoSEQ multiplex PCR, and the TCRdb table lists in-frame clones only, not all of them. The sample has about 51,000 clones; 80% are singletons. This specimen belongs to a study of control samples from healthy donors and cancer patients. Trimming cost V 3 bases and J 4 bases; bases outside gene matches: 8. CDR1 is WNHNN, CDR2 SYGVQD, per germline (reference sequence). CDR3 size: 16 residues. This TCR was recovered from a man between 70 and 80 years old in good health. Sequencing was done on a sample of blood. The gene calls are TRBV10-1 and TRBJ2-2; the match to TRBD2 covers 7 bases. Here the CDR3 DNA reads TGCGCCAGCAGTGAAAGTGCGGGGGATTCCACCGGGGAGCTGTTTTTT. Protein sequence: CASSESAGDSTGELFF.